Below, 27 T cell receptor beta chains from the same sample are listed, as sequenced in a study of beta chain features in type 1 diabetes (dated by TCRdb to 2017 to 2018). Library preparation employed the immunoSEQ multiplex PCR assay. All of the isolated RNA was reverse transcribed with the High Capacity cDNA Reverse Transcription Kit, so expressed TCRB transcripts were sequenced. Not all clones reach the TCRdb copy of this immuneACCESS table, which keeps in-frame sequences only. Checked studies attribute under half of the gap to unresolved V genes and leave the rest unexplained. Across this sample there are roughly 450,000 clones, with about an eighth seen only once. Approximately 0.045% of the sample is in the top ten clones. The specimen sequenced was naive CD4+ T cells from blood. Reading the label with the study, this specimen's cell subset or site is: true naive CD4+ T cells. Receptor source: a woman between 18 and 29 years old in good health.

V is TRBV2 and J is TRBJ1-5; unclear D gene. This CDR3 has 12 residues. Deletions cut 6 bases from V and 4 bases from J, with 7 bases between. Germline-derived CDR1 and CDR2 are SNHLY and FYNNEI. As DNA, the CDR3 is TGTGCCAGCAGGGTCGCTAATCAGCCCCAGCATTTT. This sequence encodes CASRVANQPQHF.

CDR3 residues: CASSLGSQYSNQPQHF. CDR3 DNA: TGTGCCAGCAGCTTGGGGAGTCAGTATAGCAATCAGCCCCAGCATTTT. The V and J genes are TRBV7-2 and TRBJ1-5; D gene uncertain. The length of the CDR3 is 16 residues. Per germline, CDR1 SGHTA and CDR2 FQGNSA. The V end lost 3 bases, the J end lost 0 bases, and 12 bases lay between the germline ends.

The chain uses TRBV7-2 and TRBJ2-6; D possibly corresponds to TRBD2 (6 bases). CDR3 size: 15 residues. Trimming took off 5 bases at V and 0 bases at J, with 8 bases between the two ends. Germline values: CDR1 SGHTA, CDR2 FQGNSA. The CDR3 sequence is CASSRGYSGANVLTF. In DNA form, the CDR3 reads TGTGCCAGCAGCCGGGGGTACTCTGGGGCCAACGTCCTGACTTTC.

This clone was counted a few times. The chain carries TRBV6-5 and TRBJ2-5, with 7 bases lining up with TRBD1. This CDR3 comprises 15 residues. Losses at the gene ends were 6 bases for V and 1 base for J; bases not matched to a gene: 8. Germline V lookup: CDR1 MNHEY, CDR2 SVGAGI. CDR3 sequence reads: CASRGPGTVQETQYF. Written as DNA, the CDR3 is TGTGCCAGCAGGGGGCCCGGGACAGTCCAAGAGACCCAGTACTTC.

The CDR3 region has the DNA TGCGCCAGCAGCTTGGGGCGAGGACCCCAAAGCACAGATACGCAGTATTTT. Protein product: CASSLGRGPQSTDTQYF. This sequence joins TRBV5-1 and TRBJ2-3, with D unclear. There are 17 residues in the CDR3. CDR1 and CDR2 from the germline V gene are SGHRS and YFSETQ. Trimming stripped 0 bases from V and 0 bases from J, with 14 bases between.

This clone was observed a few times. Other nucleotide sequences in the sample specify the same CDR3. The chain carries TRBV28 and TRBJ1-4; tentative D call: TRBD1 (5 bases). CDR1 and CDR2 (germline): MDHEN, SYDVKM. The CDR3 consists of 13 residues. V lost 6 bases and J lost 8, with 13 bases in between. The CDR3 reads CASRRDGNEKLFF. The CDR3 DNA reads as TGTGCCAGCAGAAGGGACGGCAACGAAAAACTGTTTTTT.

The rearrangement uses TRBV7-9 and TRBJ2-1; 7 bases are shared with TRBD1. Germline V gene sequence: CDR1 SEHNR, CDR2 FQNEAQ (reference sequence). The CDR3 has 15 residues. Trimming removed 5 bases from V and 2 bases from J; junction bases left unmatched: 6. The CDR3 DNA follows: TGTGCCAGCAGCCGACGACAGGGTGCCTACAATGAGCAGTTCTTC. Its translation is CASSRRQGAYNEQFF.

This chain uses TRBV5-4 with TRBJ2-5; 9 bases are shared with TRBD1. The CDR3 runs 15 residues. Germline V CDR1 and CDR2: SGHNT, YYREEE (reference sequence). V was clipped by 3 bases and J by 2 bases; unmatched bases: 5. The CDR3 DNA sequence: TGTGCCAGCAGCTCCCCGGGACAGGGTCAAGAGACCCAGTACTTC. It specifies CASSSPGQGQETQYF. The full variable domain, rest sourced from reference TRBV5-4 and TRBJ2-5, is ETGVTQSPTHLIKTRGQQVTLRCSSQSGHNTVSWYQQALGQGPQFIFQYYREEENGRGNFPPRFSGLQFPNYSSELNVNALELDDSALYLCASSSPGQGQETQYFGPGTRLLVL.

For this clone: This specimen includes other DNA sequences encoding the same CDR3. CDR3 amino acids: CASSLGRQGLTDTQYF. CDR3 nucleotide sequence: TGTGCCAGCAGCTTAGGAAGACAGGGGCTCACAGATACGCAGTATTTT. The chain recombines TRBV7-9 with TRBJ2-3; 8 nucleotides align to TRBD1. With V trimmed by 1 base and J by 2 bases, 5 bases remained unmatched. The CDR3 is 16 amino acids. Germline V gene lookup returns CDR1 SEHNR and CDR2 FQNEAQ (reference sequence).

The rearrangement joins TRBV4-1 to TRBJ1-4; maybe TRBD1 (6 bases). The germline V and J ends were trimmed by 2 bases and 4 bases, with 11 bases remaining between them. The germline gives CDR1 MGHRA, CDR2 YSYEKL. This CDR3 has 15 amino acids. The CDR3 here is CASSQLQGVNEKLFF. The CDR3 DNA reads as TGCGCCAGCAGCCAACTACAGGGTGTTAATGAAAAACTGTTTTTT.

A few counts support this clone. CDR3 sequence (DNA): TGTGCCAGCAGCTATTGGGGTGAGCCGGGGACCTACGAGCAGTACTTC. It translates to CASSYWGEPGTYEQYF. The V and J genes are TRBV7-9 and TRBJ2-7; D is perhaps TRBD2 (5 bases). The CDR3 has 16 residues. CDR1 and CDR2 (germline): SEHNR, FQNEAQ (reference sequence). The germline V and J ends were trimmed by 4 bases and 2 bases, with 18 bases remaining between them. Full variable domain (outside the CDR3, taken from reference TRBV7-9 and TRBJ2-7): DTGVSQNPRHKITKRGQNVTFRCDPISEHNRLYWYRQTLGQGPEFLTYFQNEAQLEKSRLLSDRFSAERPKGSFSTLEIQRTEQGDSAMYLCASSYWGEPGTYEQYFGPGTRLTVT.

The rearrangement links TRBV29-1 to TRBJ2-4; 7 bases are shared with TRBD1. Germline CDR1 and CDR2: SQVTM and ANQGSEA. This CDR3 contains 13 residues. Trimming cost V 7 bases and J 2 bases; bases outside gene matches: 5. CDR3 bases: TGCAGCGCGAAGGACAGGACCAAAAACATTCAGTACTTC. Translating it yields CSAKDRTKNIQYF.

The chain carries TRBV7-2 and TRBJ2-6; D uncertain. V was cut by 0 bases and J by 0 bases, with 9 bases left in between. Germline values: CDR1 SGHTA, CDR2 FQGNSA. The CDR3 is made up of 17 amino acids. The CDR3 DNA sequence: TGTGCCAGCAGCTTAGCGTTGAGAAGCTCTGGGGCCAACGTCCTGACTTTC. This codes for CASSLALRSSGANVLTF.

This chain links TRBV11-2 with TRBJ2-7; D tentatively fits TRBD1 or TRBD2 (6 bases each). This CDR3 comprises 12 residues. The germline CDR1 and CDR2 sequences are SGHAT and FQNNGV. V lost 6 bases and J 6 bases, leaving 12 bases between the germline ends. The CDR3 bases are TGTGCCAGCAGAGAAAGGGGGGTCGAGCAGTACTTC. Encoded protein: CASRERGVEQYF.

This clone has just a few counts. This chain connects TRBV4-1 to TRBJ1-6; weak D call: TRBD1 (6 bases). CDR3 size: 16 residues. From germline, CDR1 is MGHRA and CDR2 YSYEKL. V lost 4 bases, J lost 7 bases, and 17 bases lay in between. This chain's CDR3 is CASSPQGRAGNSPLHF. In nucleotides, the CDR3 is TGCGCCAGCAGCCCACAGGGTAGGGCTGGGAATTCACCCCTCCACTTT.

The chain has TRBV7-2 and TRBJ1-1; D is ambiguous. This CDR3 spans 14 amino acids. Trimming took off 4 bases at V and 0 bases at J, with 9 bases between the two ends. CDR1 is SGHTA, CDR2 FQGNSA, per germline. Here the CDR3 DNA reads TGTGCCAGCAGCTCGGTCTTACTGAACACTGAAGCTTTCTTT. Amino acid sequence: CASSSVLLNTEAFF.

This clone was seen a few times. The chain recombines TRBV7-2 with TRBJ2-7; D might be TRBD1 (8 bases). The CDR3 loop spans 16 amino acids. The germline gives CDR1 SGHTA, CDR2 FQGNSA. The V end was cut by 4 bases, the J end by 2 bases, with 18 bases between. CDR3 sequence (DNA): TGTGCCAGCAGCTCCTCTACAGGGGGGAGGGCCTACGAGCAGTACTTC. The encoded protein is CASSSSTGGRAYEQYF.

This clone turned up a few times. This chain connects TRBV15 to TRBJ1-5; no firm D call. This CDR3 spans 16 amino acids. CDR1 is LNHNV, CDR2 YYDKDF, per germline (reference sequence). Trimming took 0 bases from V and 0 from J, leaving 9 bases between them. The CDR3 is CATSRDVRRSNQPQHF. The CDR3 DNA reads TGTGCCACCAGCAGAGATGTTCGGCGTAGCAATCAGCCCCAGCATTTT.

This clone came up a few times. The chain has TRBV29-1 and TRBJ2-5, with D possibly matching TRBD1 (5 bases). The CDR3 is 12 amino acids. Germline CDR1 is SQVTM and CDR2 is ANQGSEA. Trimming stripped 3 bases from V and 1 base from J, with 6 bases between. Here the CDR3 DNA reads TGCAGCGTTGACAGGGTCCAAGAGACCCAGTACTTC. Its protein is CSVDRVQETQYF.

This clone was counted only a few times. The chain joins TRBV2 to TRBJ1-1; D is ambiguous. Trimming took 5 bases from V and 3 from J, leaving 13 bases between them. Germline-derived CDR1 and CDR2 are SNHLY and FYNNEI. The CDR3 is made up of 14 amino acids. CDR3 DNA: TGTGCCAGCAGTCAACTCTTGGGGTACACTGAAGCTTTCTTT. Encoded protein: CASSQLLGYTEAFF.

This clone was seen ten or more times. J is TRBJ2-3 and V is TRBV15; D gene unclear. The CDR3 has 12 residues. The germline V gene encodes CDR1 LNHNV and CDR2 YYDKDF (reference sequence). The V and J ends lost 6 bases and 7 bases respectively, with 11 bases between them. CDR3 sequence reads: CATRTDRNTQYF. CDR3 DNA sequence: TGTGCCACCAGGACGGACCGGAATACGCAGTATTTT.

This clone has only a few counts. The chain uses TRBV27 and TRBJ1-2; tentative D call: TRBD1 (6 bases). Germline CDR1 is MNHEY and CDR2 is SMNVEV (reference sequence). This CDR3 has 15 amino acids. The V gene lost 0 bases and the J gene lost 4 bases, with 12 bases spanning the gap. CDR3 bases: TGTGCCAGCAGTTTATCGCAGGGGAGAGGCTATGGCTACACCTTC. It codes for CASSLSQGRGYGYTF.

This clone has only a few counts. The chain combines TRBV11-3 with TRBJ2-6; D not resolved. Per germline, CDR1 SGHNT and CDR2 YENEEA. V dropped 5 bases and J dropped 2 bases, with 10 bases sitting between them. The CDR3 covers 15 residues. CDR3 protein: CASSLPQAGANVLTF. The CDR3 nucleotides read TGTGCCAGCAGCCTCCCGCAGGCTGGGGCCAACGTCCTGACTTTC.

This clone appeared a few times. This specimen includes other DNA sequences encoding the same CDR3. The chain uses TRBV7-2 and TRBJ2-5; D not resolved. V lost 5 bases to trimming and J lost 1 base, with 5 bases between them. CDR3 length equals 12 residues. The germline gives CDR1 SGHTA, CDR2 FQGNSA. For the CDR3, the DNA is TGTGCCAGCAGCCTCCGCCAAGAGACCCAGTACTTC. It yields the protein CASSLRQETQYF.

V usage is TRBV7-6 and J usage is TRBJ1-2; tentatively, D is TRBD1 (5 bases). Germline lookup yields CDR1 SGHVS and CDR2 FNYEAQ. The CDR3 has 14 residues. V shed 5 bases and J shed 6 bases, with 16 bases lying between them. The CDR3, as DNA: TGTGCCAGCAGCCCCGGGGGACCCCAGGATGGCTACACCTTC. This gives the protein CASSPGGPQDGYTF.

V usage is TRBV5-6 and J usage is TRBJ2-7, with 11 bases lining up with TRBD2. The V segment lost 5 bases and the J segment 4 bases; nucleotides outside the gene matches: 5. The CDR3 runs 14 residues. Per germline, CDR1 SGHDT and CDR2 YYEEEE. The CDR3 DNA sequence: TGTGCCAGCAGAGTAGCGGGAGGGGAGTACGAGCAGTACTTC. It encodes CASRVAGGEYEQYF.

This clone was observed a few times. This chain joins TRBV7-3 and TRBJ2-3; D is unresolved. Germline CDR1 is SGHTA and CDR2 is FQGTGA. The CDR3 sequence is 14 residues long. Trimming took 2 bases from V and 10 from J, leaving 16 bases between them. CDR3: CASSLSGSPGAQYF. CDR3 nucleotide sequence: TGTGCCAGCAGCTTATCGGGTAGCCCTGGGGCGCAGTATTTT.